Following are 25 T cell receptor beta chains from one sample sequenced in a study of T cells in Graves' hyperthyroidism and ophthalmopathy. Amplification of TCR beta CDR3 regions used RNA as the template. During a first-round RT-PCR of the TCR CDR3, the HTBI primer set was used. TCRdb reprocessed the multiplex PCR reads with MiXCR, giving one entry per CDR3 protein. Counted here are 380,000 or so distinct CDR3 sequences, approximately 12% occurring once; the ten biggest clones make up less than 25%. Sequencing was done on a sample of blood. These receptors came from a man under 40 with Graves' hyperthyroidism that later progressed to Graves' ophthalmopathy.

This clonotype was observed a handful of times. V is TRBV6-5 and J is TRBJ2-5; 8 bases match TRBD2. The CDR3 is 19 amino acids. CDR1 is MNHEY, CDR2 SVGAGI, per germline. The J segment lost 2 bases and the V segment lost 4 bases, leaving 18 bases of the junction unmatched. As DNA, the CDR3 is TGTGCCAGCAGTTCCCCCTCCGAGGGGCGGGGGGCAGGGCAAGAGACCCAGTACTTC. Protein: CASSSPSEGRGAGQETQYF.

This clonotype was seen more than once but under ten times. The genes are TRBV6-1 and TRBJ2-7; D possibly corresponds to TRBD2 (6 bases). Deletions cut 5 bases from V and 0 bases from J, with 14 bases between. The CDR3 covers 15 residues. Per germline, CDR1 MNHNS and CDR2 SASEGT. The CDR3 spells CASSLGLSTSYEQYF. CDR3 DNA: TGTGCCAGCAGTCTGGGACTGTCTACCTCCTACGAGCAGTACTTC.

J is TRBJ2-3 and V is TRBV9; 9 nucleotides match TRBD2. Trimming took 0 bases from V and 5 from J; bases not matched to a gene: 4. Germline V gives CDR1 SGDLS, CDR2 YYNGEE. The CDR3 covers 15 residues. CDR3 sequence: CASSVAASGKDTQYF. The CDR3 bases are TGTGCCAGCAGCGTAGCGGCTAGCGGGAAAGATACGCAGTATTTT.

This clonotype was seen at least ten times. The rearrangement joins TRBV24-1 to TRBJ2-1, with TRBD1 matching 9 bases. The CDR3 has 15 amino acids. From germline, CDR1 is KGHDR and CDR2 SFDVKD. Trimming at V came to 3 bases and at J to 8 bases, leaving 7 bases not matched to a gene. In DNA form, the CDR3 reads TGTGCCACCAGTGATGAGGGACAGGGATCCTATGAGCAGTTCTTC. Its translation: CATSDEGQGSYEQFF.

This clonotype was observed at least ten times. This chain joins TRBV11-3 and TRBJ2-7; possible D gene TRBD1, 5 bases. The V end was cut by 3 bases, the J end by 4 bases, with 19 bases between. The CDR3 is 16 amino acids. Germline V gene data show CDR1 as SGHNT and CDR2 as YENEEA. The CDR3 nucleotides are TGTGCCAGCAGCTTCCAGGGATGGAGTGTTTCATACGAGCAGTACTTC. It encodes CASSFQGWSVSYEQYF. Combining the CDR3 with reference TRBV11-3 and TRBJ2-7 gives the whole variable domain EAGVVQSPRYKIIEKKQPVAFWCNPISGHNTLYWYLQNLGQGPELLIRYENEEAVDDSQLPKDRFSAERLKGVDSTLKIQPAELGDSAVYLCASSFQGWSVSYEQYFGPGTRLTVT.

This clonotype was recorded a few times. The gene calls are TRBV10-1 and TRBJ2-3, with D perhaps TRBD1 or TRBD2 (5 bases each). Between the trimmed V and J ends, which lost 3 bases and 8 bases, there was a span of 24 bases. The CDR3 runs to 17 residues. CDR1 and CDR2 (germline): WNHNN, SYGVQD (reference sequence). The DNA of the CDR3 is TGCGCCAGCAGTGACGCCCTGGGGACGGGACCCCTCGGTACGCAGTATTTT. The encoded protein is CASSDALGTGPLGTQYF.

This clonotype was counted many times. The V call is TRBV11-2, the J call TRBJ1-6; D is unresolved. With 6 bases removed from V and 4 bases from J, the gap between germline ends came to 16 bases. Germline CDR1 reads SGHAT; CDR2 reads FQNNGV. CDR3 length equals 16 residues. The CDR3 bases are TGTGCCAGCAGGTTAAGGGAGTCTTTTTATAATTCACCCCTCCACTTT. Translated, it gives CASRLRESFYNSPLHF. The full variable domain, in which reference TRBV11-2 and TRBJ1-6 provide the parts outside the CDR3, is EAGVAQSPRYKIIEKRQSVAFWCNPISGHATLYWYQQILGQGPKLLIQFQNNGVVDDSQLPKDRFSAERLKGVDSTLKIQPAKLEDSAVYLCASRLRESFYNSPLHFGNGTRLTVT.

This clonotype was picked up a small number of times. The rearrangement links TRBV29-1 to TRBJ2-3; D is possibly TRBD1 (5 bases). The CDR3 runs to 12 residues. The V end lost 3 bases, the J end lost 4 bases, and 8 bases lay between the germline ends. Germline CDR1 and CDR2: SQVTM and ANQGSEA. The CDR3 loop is CSVDRGPDTQYF. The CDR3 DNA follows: TGCAGCGTTGATAGGGGCCCAGATACGCAGTATTTT.

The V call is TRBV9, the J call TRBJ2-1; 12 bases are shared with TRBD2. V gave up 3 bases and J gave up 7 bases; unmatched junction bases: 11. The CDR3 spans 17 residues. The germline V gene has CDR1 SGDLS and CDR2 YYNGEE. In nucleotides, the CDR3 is TGTGCCAGCAGCGAGCCATCTAGCGGGGGGGCAAAGAATGAGCAGTTCTTC. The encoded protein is CASSEPSSGGAKNEQFF.

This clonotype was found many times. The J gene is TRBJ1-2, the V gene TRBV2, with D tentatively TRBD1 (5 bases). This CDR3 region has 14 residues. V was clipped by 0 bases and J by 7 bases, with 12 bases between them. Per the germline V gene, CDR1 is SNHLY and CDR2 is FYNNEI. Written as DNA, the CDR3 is TGTGCCAGCAGTGAAGCGGGGCAGGGAGGTGGCTACACCTTC. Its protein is CASSEAGQGGGYTF.

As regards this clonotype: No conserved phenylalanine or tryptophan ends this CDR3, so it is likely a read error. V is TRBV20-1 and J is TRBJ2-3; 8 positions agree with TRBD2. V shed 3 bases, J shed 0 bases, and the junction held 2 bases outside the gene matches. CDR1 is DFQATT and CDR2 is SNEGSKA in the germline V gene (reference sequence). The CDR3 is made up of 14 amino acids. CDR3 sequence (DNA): TGCAGTGCTAGTACGGGGGGGAGCACAGATACGCAGTATTCT. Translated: CSASTGGSTDTQYS.

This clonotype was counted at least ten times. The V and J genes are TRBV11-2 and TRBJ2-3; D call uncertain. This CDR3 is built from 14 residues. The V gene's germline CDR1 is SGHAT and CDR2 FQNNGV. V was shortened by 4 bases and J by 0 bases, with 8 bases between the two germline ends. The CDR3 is CASSSVYSTDTQYF. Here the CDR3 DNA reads TGTGCCAGCAGCTCGGTTTATAGCACAGATACGCAGTATTTT.

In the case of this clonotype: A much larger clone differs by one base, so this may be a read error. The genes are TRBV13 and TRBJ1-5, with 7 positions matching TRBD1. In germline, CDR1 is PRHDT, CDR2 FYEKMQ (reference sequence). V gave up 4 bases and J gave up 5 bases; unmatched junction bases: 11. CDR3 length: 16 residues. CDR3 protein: CASSSSGGRLDQPQHF. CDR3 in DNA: TGTGCCAGCAGCTCCTCAGGGGGACGGTTGGATCAGCCCCAGCATTTT.

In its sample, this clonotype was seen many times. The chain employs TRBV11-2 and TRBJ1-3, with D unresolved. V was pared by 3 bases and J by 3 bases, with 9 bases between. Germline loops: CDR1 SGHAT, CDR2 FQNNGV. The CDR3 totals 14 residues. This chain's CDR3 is CASSLMAFGNTIYF. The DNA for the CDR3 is TGTGCCAGCAGCTTGATGGCATTTGGAAACACCATATATTTT.

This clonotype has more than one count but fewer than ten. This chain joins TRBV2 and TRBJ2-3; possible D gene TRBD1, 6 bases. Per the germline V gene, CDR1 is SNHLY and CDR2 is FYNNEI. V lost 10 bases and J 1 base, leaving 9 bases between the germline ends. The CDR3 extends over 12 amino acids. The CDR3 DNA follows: TGTGCCACCTCAGGGGGCACAGATACGCAGTATTTT. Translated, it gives CATSGGTDTQYF.

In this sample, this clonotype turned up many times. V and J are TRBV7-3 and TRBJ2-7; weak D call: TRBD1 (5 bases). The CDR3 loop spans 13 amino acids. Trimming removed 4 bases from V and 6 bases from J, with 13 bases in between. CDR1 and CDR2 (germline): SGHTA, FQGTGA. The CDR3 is CASSSTPGSEQYF. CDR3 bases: TGTGCCAGCAGCTCGACCCCAGGGTCCGAGCAGTACTTC. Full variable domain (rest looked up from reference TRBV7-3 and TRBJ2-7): GAGVSQTPSNKVTEKGKYVELRCDPISGHTALYWYRQSLGQGPEFLIYFQGTGAADDSGLPNDRFFAVRPEGSVSTLKIQRTERGDSAVYLCASSSTPGSEQYFGPGTRLTVT.

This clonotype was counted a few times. CDR3: CASSHHGLAADTQYF. The CDR3 DNA reads TGCGCCAGCAGCCATCATGGACTAGCCGCAGATACGCAGTATTTT. The chain couples TRBV4-1 to TRBJ2-3, with 8 bases matching TRBD2. CDR3 length equals 15 residues. V dropped 3 bases and J dropped 4; count of bases not matched to a gene: 6. The germline V gene has CDR1 MGHRA and CDR2 YSYEKL.

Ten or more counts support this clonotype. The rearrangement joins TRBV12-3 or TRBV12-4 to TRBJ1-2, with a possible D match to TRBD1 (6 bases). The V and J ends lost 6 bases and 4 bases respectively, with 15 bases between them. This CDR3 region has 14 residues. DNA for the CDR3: TGTGCCAGCAGGGGAGGGGGTTCGGGCTATGGCTACACCTTC. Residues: CASRGGGSGYGYTF.

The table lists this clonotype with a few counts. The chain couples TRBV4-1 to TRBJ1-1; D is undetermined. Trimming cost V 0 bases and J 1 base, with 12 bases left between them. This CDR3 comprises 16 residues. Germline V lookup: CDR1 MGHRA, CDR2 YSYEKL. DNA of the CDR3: TGCGCCAGCAGCCAAGACAGCTACCTCCCGAACACTGAAGCTTTCTTT. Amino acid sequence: CASSQDSYLPNTEAFF.

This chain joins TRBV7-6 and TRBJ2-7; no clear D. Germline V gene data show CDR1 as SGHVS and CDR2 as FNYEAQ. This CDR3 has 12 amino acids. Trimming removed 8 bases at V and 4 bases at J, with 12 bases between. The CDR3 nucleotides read TGTGCCAGCGGGGAACGGACGTACGAGCAGTACTTC. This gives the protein CASGERTYEQYF.

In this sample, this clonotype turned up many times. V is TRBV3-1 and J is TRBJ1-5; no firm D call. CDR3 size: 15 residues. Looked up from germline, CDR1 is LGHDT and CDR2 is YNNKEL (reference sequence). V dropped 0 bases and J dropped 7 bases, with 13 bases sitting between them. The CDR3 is CASSQDAGRGQPQHF. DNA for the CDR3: TGTGCCAGCAGCCAAGATGCGGGCAGAGGACAGCCCCAGCATTTT.

CDR3 sequence: CSAREGRVNQPQHF. In nucleotides, the CDR3 is TGCAGTGCTAGAGAGGGACGGGTTAATCAGCCCCAGCATTTT. The chain has TRBV20-1 and TRBJ1-5, with D possibly matching TRBD1 (5 bases). The CDR3 runs to 14 residues. V was trimmed by 0 bases and J by 4 bases, leaving 10 bases between them. Per germline, CDR1 DFQATT and CDR2 SNEGSKA (reference sequence).

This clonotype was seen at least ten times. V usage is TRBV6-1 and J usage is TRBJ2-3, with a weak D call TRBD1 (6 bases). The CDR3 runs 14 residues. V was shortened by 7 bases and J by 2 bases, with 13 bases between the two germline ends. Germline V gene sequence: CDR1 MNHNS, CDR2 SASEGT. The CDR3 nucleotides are TGTGCCAGCATTAAGGGGGACACCACAGATACGCAGTATTTT. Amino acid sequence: CASIKGDTTDTQYF.

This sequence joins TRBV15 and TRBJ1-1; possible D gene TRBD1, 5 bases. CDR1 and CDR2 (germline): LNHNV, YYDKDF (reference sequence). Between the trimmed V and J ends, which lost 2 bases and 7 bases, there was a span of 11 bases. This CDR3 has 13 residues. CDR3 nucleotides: TGTGCCACCAGCAGACGCAGGGATGGTGAAGCTTTCTTT. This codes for CATSRRRDGEAFF.

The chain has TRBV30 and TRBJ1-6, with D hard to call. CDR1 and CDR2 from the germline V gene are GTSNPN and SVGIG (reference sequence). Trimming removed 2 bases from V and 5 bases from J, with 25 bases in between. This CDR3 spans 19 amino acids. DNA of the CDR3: TGTGCCTGGAGTTCGCGTAGGACGACATCGACTATGGATAATTCACCCCTCCACTTT. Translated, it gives CAWSSRRTTSTMDNSPLHF.